This T cell receptor (beta chain) was found in a study of early T cells in non-severe SARS-CoV-2 infection. The wider study: Whole-blood bulk RNA, unsorted, was sequenced, and chains were unpaired. General study findings and limits: Matches to VDJdb favored anti-spike CD8 responses and missed private and CD4 specificities.

Molecules of cDNA were individually given unique molecular identifiers that were attached to them. Via MiXCR, TCRdb re-called the 5' RACE reads, giving one row per CDR3 protein. The sample contains more than 95,000 distinct CDR3 sequences, roughly 9.6% of which appear only once. This clonotype was picked up many times. Its antigen is currently unknown. The CDR3 runs to 15 residues. Germline V gene sequence: CDR1 SGHVS, CDR2 FQNEAQ. Trimming took 5 bases from V and 0 from J, leaving 12 bases between them. This chain joins TRBV7-8 and TRBJ2-3; tentatively, D is TRBD1 or TRBD2 (5 bases each). The clonotype was recovered from an adult who was a healthcare worker with PCR-confirmed SARS-CoV-2 infection or an uninfected control (not recorded which). This material consisted of whole blood, taken at baseline. For the CDR3, the DNA is TGTGCCAGCAGCCTGGGACCGGCTAGCACAGATACGCAGTATTTT. Its translation: CASSLGPASTDTQYF. Complete variable domain (other parts from reference TRBV7-8 and TRBJ2-3): GAGVSQSPRYKVAKRGQDVALRCDPISGHVSLFWYQQALGQGPEFLTYFQNEAQLDKSGLPSDRFFAERPEGSVSTLKIQRTQQEDSAVYLCASSLGPASTDTQYFGPGTRLTVL.